The rows below give T cell receptor beta chains drawn from one sample of a study of shared clonotypes between healthy human individuals. The assay was immunoSEQ multiplex PCR, and TCRdb's table has in-frame clones only and misses some. The sample includes 1.5 million to 2.5 million clones, around 96% of them seen just once. Sequencing was done on a sample of naive CD8+ T cells sorted from blood. These receptors were taken from a young man in good health. The CDR3 runs from the conserved cysteine through the conserved F or W.

v_gene	j_gene	CDR3aa
TRBV15	TRBJ2-1	CATSREGLAGEGYNEQFF
TRBV19	TRBJ1-1	CASSISGDTEAFF
TRBV4-3	TRBJ2-1	CASSRDRAAYNEQFF
TRBV13	TRBJ1-2	CASSDTRELRGYTF
TRBV30	TRBJ2-5	CAWSASDLQETQYF
TRBV7-6	TRBJ2-7	CASSPLAGGSYEQYF
TRBV28	TRBJ2-3	CASSYGTGVPDTQYF
TRBV19	TRBJ2-1	CASMGLAAYNEQFF
TRBV12-5	TRBJ2-7	CASGQTDYEQYF
TRBV5-1	TRBJ2-3	CASRAGTGVLDTQYF
TRBV7-9	TRBJ1-1	CASSGRQGEAFF
TRBV28	TRBJ2-7	CASSLEGTAYEQYF
TRBV7-9	TRBJ2-2	CASSLGSAANTGELFF
TRBV7-9	TRBJ2-5	CASSLGTSGILIAETQYF
TRBV2	TRBJ1-1	CASRGTLGYTEAFF
TRBV5-1	TRBJ2-2	CASSYERGNTGELFF
TRBV2	TRBJ2-3	CASSYREDTDTQYF
TRBV5-1	TRBJ2-6	CASSPLQGDGANVLTF
TRBV4-3	TRBJ2-7	CASSQHRDGYEQYF
TRBV28	TRBJ2-1	CASSFFHPTGGIYNEQFF
TRBV5-6	TRBJ2-5	CASSLESMEETQYF
TRBV5-6	TRBJ2-1	CASSAGLDNEQFF
TRBV25-1	TRBJ2-7	CASSDSPAAAYEQYF
TRBV7-9	TRBJ2-5	CASSPGQGGRQETQYF
TRBV7-9	TRBJ1-2	CASSPFGGLYGYTF
TRBV29-1	TRBJ1-4	CSVEDQGDYEKLFF
TRBV2	TRBJ2-5	CASSESLAAYQETQYF
TRBV5-4	TRBJ1-1	CASSSGAGSEAFF
TRBV28	TRBJ1-2	CASSFGTGQANYGYTF
TRBV4-1	TRBJ2-1	CASSSLLAGVDNEQFF
TRBV7-9	TRBJ2-7	CASSSPGFGLWEQYF
TRBV4-1	TRBJ1-5	CASSPLDRGDQPQHF
TRBV4-1	TRBJ2-3	CASSPDSFTDTQYF
TRBV28	TRBJ2-3	CASSFDRAVDTQYF
TRBV27	TRBJ1-4	CASSLGGTNEKLFF
TRBV7-8	TRBJ2-5	CASSLKFIGGPLEETQYF
TRBV10-1	TRBJ2-5	CASSDTLEETQYF
TRBV27	TRBJ1-5	CASSLSSGLGNQPQHF
TRBV11-2	TRBJ1-3	CASSLSQGDTIYF
TRBV13	TRBJ2-1	CASKEGVSYNEQFF
TRBV7-2	TRBJ2-7	CASSAMGTWDEQYF
TRBV6-5	TRBJ2-3	CASSYSGGLSTDTQYF
TRBV4-1	TRBJ2-1	CASSQVSGYNEQFF
TRBV19	TRBJ2-7	CASSTDLTVAYEQYF
TRBV7-6	TRBJ2-5	CASSLAWEETQYF
TRBV2	TRBJ2-3	CASSPFFAGKTDTQYF
TRBV27	TRBJ1-2	CASSLIYPSHLGYGYTF
TRBV6-1	TRBJ1-1	CASSGPTDTEAFF
TRBV10-3	TRBJ2-5	CAISESINPTVVTETQYF
TRBV2	TRBJ1-2	CASEGGQVYGYTF
TRBV2	TRBJ1-5	CASSITDSNQPQHF
TRBV11-2	TRBJ1-3	CASSLDPVRSGNTIYF
TRBV7-9	TRBJ2-3	CASSPPVATDTQYF
TRBV6-6	TRBJ2-2	CASSPSLGELFF
TRBV7-6	TRBJ2-6	CASTLGRVGLGAPGANVLTF
TRBV9	TRBJ2-1	CASSVTSGGRREQFF
TRBV10-1	TRBJ2-2	CASSEGGTGELFF